This T cell receptor (beta chain) was sequenced during a study of blood T cell repertoires in COVID-19 (dated by TCRdb to the early 2020s). About the investigation overall: Samples covering the acute and convalescent phases of COVID-19 were provided by collaborators in the United States, Italy and Spain. The repertoires were released in a freely available public database meant as a resource for research on the immune response to SARS-CoV-2. HLA class I and class II types, where available, came from metadata supplied by the sample provider rather than from assay-based typing. The prospective study material was composed of cDNA or gDNA derived from T cells, B-cell-depleted T cells, or PBMCs. Samples came from the ongoing ImmuneRACE study (first 160 participants) plus 1,254 subjects from 6 global collaborators. The dataset comprised deeply sampled blood TCRbeta repertoires from subjects exposed to, actively infected with, or recovered from COVID-19. A de-identified subject ID, COVID-19 status, age in years and sex were almost always included in the sample metadata.

Collaborating institutions collected whole blood in K2EDTA tubes following their own protocols. For TCRbeta analysis, collaborators shipped samples in one of three forms: frozen whole blood, isolated PBMCs, or DNA extracted from either of those sample types. General study outcomes and caveats: The amount of clinical and demographic metadata varied by source and participant and was provided uncurated.

The immunoSEQ Assay, a bias-controlled multiplex PCR, was used to amplify TCRbeta CDR3 regions from genomic DNA. The source study handled its data this way. Nucleated cell counts per sample were estimated from amplification of reference gene primers within the assay. Sequence reads were collapsed and filtered to measure the absolute abundance of every unique TCRbeta CDR3 rearrangement. Productive Simpson clonality was computed per sample as the square root of Simpson's diversity index over productive rearrangements. The table was pulled from immuneACCESS by TCRdb, which kept in-frame rearrangements only. Such tables lose some clones; where checked, under half of the loss comes from unresolved V genes, and the rest has no known cause. Clone size and the V and J calls come from that table; the DNA yielded D and trimming. The sample table shows fewer than 250,000 clones, and approximately 91% are seen once. Of the sample, 0.55% to 0.75% is held by the ten largest clones.

The CDR1 and CDR2 encoded by the germline V gene are KGHSH and LQKENI. Trimming takes 1 base from V and 0 bases from J, and the germline ends sit 9 bases apart. The CDR3 contains 15 residues, cysteine and phenylalanine counted. Only CDR3 DNA is held: 45 bases, read in frame from base 1. In regard to this clone: Its cognate antigen has yet to be identified. Within one base of it there is no much larger clone, and no base qualities were kept.

The receptor's source is a man in his forties or fifties with acute or convalescent COVID-19. The chain is assembled from TRBV18 and TRBJ1-2, with an unclear D gene assignment. The specimen sequenced was peripheral blood. The CDR3 sequence is CASSPRVGANYGYTF. The bases are TGTGCCAGCTCACCACGAGTGGGAGCTAACTATGGCTACACCTTC.